These 8 T cell receptor beta chains were sequenced from one sample in a study of cytomegalovirus exposure and HLA in healthy donors. PCR employed 60 Vbeta and 13 Jbeta primers. TCRdb keeps only in-frame clones here, not all; method: immunoSEQ multiplex PCR. Of about 170,000 clones listed, around 77% are singletons. The sequencing sample was made of PBMCs. These receptors all stem from a woman in her 30s in good health and CMV-seropositive.

The chain links TRBV7-2 to TRBJ2-7; 7 bases are a match to TRBD1. Per germline, CDR1 SGHTA and CDR2 FQGNSA. The CDR3 sequence is 15 residues long. J lost 4 bases, V lost 5 bases, and 11 bases had no gene match. Written as DNA, the CDR3 is TGTGCCAGCAGCCAAAAGGGGGCGCTTAGGTACGAGCAGTACTTC. Its protein product is CASSQKGALRYEQYF.

V and J are TRBV7-6 and TRBJ1-6; TRBD1 might be the D (6 bases). CDR3 length equals 17 residues. Germline CDR1 SGHVS, CDR2 FNYEAQ. V was clipped by 4 bases and J by 7 bases, with 20 bases between them. Written as DNA, the CDR3 is TGTGCCAGCAGCTCCCGGGGGGCTACAGGGACGAATTCACCCCTCCACTTT. Translation gives CASSSRGATGTNSPLHF.

This chain connects TRBV27 to TRBJ2-2; D is ambiguous. This CDR3 spans 13 amino acids. The V and J ends lost 6 bases and 4 bases respectively, with 9 bases between them. Germline V gene data show CDR1 as MNHEY and CDR2 as SMNVEV (reference sequence). CDR3 sequence: CASRFISTGELFF. The CDR3 nucleotides read TGTGCCAGCAGATTTATCAGCACCGGGGAGCTGTTTTTT.

This chain links TRBV11-2 with TRBJ2-7, with 14 bases matching TRBD2. With V trimmed by 6 bases and J by 6 bases, 4 bases remained unmatched. Germline V CDR1 and CDR2: SGHAT, FQNNGV. The CDR3 runs 14 residues. This CDR3 is CASRETSGRGEQYF. CDR3 in DNA: TGTGCCAGCAGGGAGACTAGCGGGAGGGGCGAGCAGTACTTC.

The J gene is TRBJ1-5, the V gene TRBV30; 7 bases align to TRBD1. There are 13 residues in the CDR3. V lost 5 bases and J lost 6; bases outside the gene matches: 7. Per germline, CDR1 GTSNPN and CDR2 SVGIG (reference sequence). The CDR3 sequence is CAWAATGAQPQHF. The CDR3 nucleotides read TGTGCCTGGGCCGCCACAGGGGCTCAGCCCCAGCATTTT.

This chain connects TRBV5-8 to TRBJ1-6, with 8 bases identical to TRBD1. V gave up 5 bases and J gave up 10 bases; unmatched junction bases: 11. Looked up from germline, CDR1 is SGHTS and CDR2 is YDEGEE. The CDR3 loop spans 15 amino acids. CDR3 amino acids: CASRGRTGSLSPLHF. The CDR3 DNA reads TGTGCCAGCAGGGGGCGGACAGGGAGTCTCTCACCCCTCCACTTT.

The chain employs TRBV28 and TRBJ2-5; 8 bases align to TRBD2. Germline CDR1 and CDR2: MDHEN and SYDVKM. CDR3 size: 14 residues. V lost 5 bases to trimming and J lost 5 bases; unmatched junction nucleotides: 7. CDR3 region: CASSAPGGLETQYF. In nucleotides, the CDR3 is TGTGCCAGCAGTGCCCCGGGGGGGCTGGAGACCCAGTACTTC.

CDR3: CASSSLFWQEETQYF. Written as DNA, the CDR3 is TGTGCCAGCAGCTCTCTTTTTTGGCAAGAAGAGACCCAGTACTTC. V gene TRBV7-2 combines with J gene TRBJ2-5; D remains unclear. Germline V gives CDR1 SGHTA, CDR2 FQGNSA. V lost 4 bases, J lost 3 bases, and 15 bases lay in between. The CDR3 consists of 15 residues.